One and the same sample provided the 16 T cell receptor beta chains below, sequenced in a study of blood T cell repertoires in COVID-19. Some clones are missing from TCRdb's copy, which holds only in-frame ones; the method was immunoSEQ multiplex PCR. Of around 500,000 clones listed, over 75% were seen once; the top ten hold about 2%. Sequencing was performed on PBMCs or T cells enriched from blood (not recorded which). The origin of the receptors is a woman in her 40s who had recovered from COVID-19.

V usage is TRBV5-1 and J usage is TRBJ1-1, with TRBD1 matching 10 bases. After removal of 4 bases from V and 0 bases from J, the junction contained 3 bases not matched to a gene. This CDR3 comprises 15 residues. Germline values: CDR1 SGHRS, CDR2 YFSETQ. The chain's CDR3 is CASSTGTGVNTEAFF. The CDR3 coding sequence is TGCGCCAGCAGCACGGGGACAGGGGTGAACACTGAAGCTTTCTTT.

This clone was recorded once. V and J are TRBV12-3 or TRBV12-4 and TRBJ2-1; TRBD2 might be the D (5 bases). The V end lost 4 bases, the J end lost 9 bases, and 13 bases lay between the germline ends. CDR3 length: 13 residues. The CDR3 protein is CASSSYLGIEQFF. The CDR3 region has the DNA TGTGCCAGCAGTTCTTACCTCGGGATTGAGCAGTTCTTC.

The CDR3 DNA follows: TGTGCCAGCAGCTTATGGGGGGACCAGCCCCAGCATTTT. It yields the protein CASSLWGDQPQHF. The rearrangement links TRBV7-9 to TRBJ1-5, with a weak D call TRBD1 (5 bases). The CDR3 extends over 13 amino acids. Per germline, CDR1 SEHNR and CDR2 FQNEAQ (reference sequence). The germline V and J ends were trimmed by 2 bases and 7 bases, with 9 bases remaining between them.

V usage is TRBV19 and J usage is TRBJ2-1; 8 bases fit TRBD1. The CDR3 consists of 15 residues. Looked up from germline, CDR1 is LNHDA and CDR2 is SQIVND (reference sequence). Trimming cost V 5 bases and J 8 bases; bases outside gene matches: 11. Here the CDR3 DNA reads TGTGCCAGTAGTCCAAGGGACAGGCCGGAGTATGAGCAGTTCTTC. It translates to CASSPRDRPEYEQFF.

V usage is TRBV7-9 and J usage is TRBJ1-2; TRBD1 matches 9 bases. Losses at the gene ends were 4 bases for V and 8 bases for J; bases not matched to a gene: 5. Germline CDR1 and CDR2: SEHNR and FQNEAQ (reference sequence). The CDR3 is made up of 13 amino acids. CDR3 residues: CASSSQGAQGYTF. The CDR3 DNA is TGTGCCAGCAGCTCACAGGGGGCGCAGGGCTACACCTTC.

V gene TRBV15 combines with J gene TRBJ1-2, with 8 positions matching TRBD1. CDR1 and CDR2 (germline): LNHNV, YYDKDF (reference sequence). The trim removed 1 base at V and 6 bases at J, leaving 13 bases unmatched. This CDR3 is 17 amino acids long. This chain's CDR3 is CATSRVGIQTGADGYTF. The CDR3 nucleotides are TGTGCCACCAGCAGAGTGGGAATACAGACAGGGGCTGATGGCTACACCTTC.

The rearrangement uses TRBV7-2 and TRBJ2-7; 8 nucleotides agree with TRBD2. With 0 bases clipped from V and 0 bases from J, the junction kept 4 bases outside the gene matches. CDR1 is SGHTA and CDR2 is FQGNSA in the germline V gene. The CDR3 contains 16 residues. CDR3: CASSLAASGYSYEQYF. DNA for the CDR3: TGTGCCAGCAGCTTAGCGGCTAGCGGGTACTCCTACGAGCAGTACTTC.

The V and J genes are TRBV4-2 and TRBJ2-7; the D gene is possibly TRBD2 (5 bases). Germline CDR1 is LGHNA and CDR2 is YNFKEQ. The CDR3 runs 13 residues. V lost 3 bases and J lost 3, with 9 bases in between. CDR3 coding DNA: TGTGCCAGCAGCCAGCAACTAGACTACGAGCAGTACTTC. Its translation is CASSQQLDYEQYF.

The chain links TRBV27 to TRBJ1-1, with 7 positions matching TRBD1. CDR1 and CDR2 from the germline V gene are MNHEY and SMNVEV (reference sequence). The CDR3 consists of 16 residues. V was clipped by 5 bases and J by 5 bases; unmatched bases: 14. CDR3 nucleotide sequence: TGTGCCAGCAGTGTATACGCCGGACAGGTGGGGACTGAAGCTTTCTTT. It yields the protein CASSVYAGQVGTEAFF.

This rearrangement joins TRBV5-1 to TRBJ1-2, with D possibly matching TRBD1 (5 bases). The CDR3 extends over 14 amino acids. The V end was cut by 0 bases, the J end by 6 bases, with 12 bases between. CDR1 is SGHRS, CDR2 YFSETQ, per germline. DNA for the CDR3: TGCGCCAGCAGCTTGGGGGCCAGGGAGGATGGCTACACCTTC. It translates to CASSLGAREDGYTF.

CDR3 protein: CATSDTGGDGYTF. The CDR3 DNA reads as TGTGCCACCAGTGATACAGGGGGCGACGGATACACCTTC. The V gene is TRBV24-1, the J gene TRBJ1-2; the match to TRBD1 covers 9 bases. Losses at the gene ends were 3 bases for V and 11 bases for J; bases not matched to a gene: 6. Germline V gives CDR1 KGHDR, CDR2 SFDVKD. The CDR3 sequence is 13 residues long.

The chain uses TRBV5-8 and TRBJ2-3, with D maybe TRBD2 (6 bases). The germline CDR1 and CDR2 sequences are SGHTS and YDEGEE. V lost 5 bases, J lost 2 bases, and 15 bases lay in between. CDR3 length: 15 residues. The CDR3 loop is CASSLGLADTDTQYF. The CDR3 nucleotides are TGTGCCAGCAGTCTCGGTTTAGCGGACACAGATACGCAGTATTTT.

In this sample, this clone turned up once. This chain connects TRBV4-2 to TRBJ2-7; 9 nucleotides line up with TRBD1. V was pared by 0 bases and J by 3 bases, with 6 bases of the junction left unmatched. CDR3 length equals 16 residues. In germline, CDR1 is LGHNA, CDR2 YNFKEQ. In nucleotides, the CDR3 is TGTGCCAGCAGCCAAGATGTGAGACAGGGGGTCTACGAGCAGTACTTC. It translates to CASSQDVRQGVYEQYF.

V usage is TRBV29-1 and J usage is TRBJ1-2, with TRBD1 matching over 9 bases. The CDR3 has 13 residues. J gave up 7 bases and V 5 bases, and 8 bases lay outside the gene matches. Germline V CDR1 and CDR2: SQVTM, ANQGSEA. The CDR3 sequence: CSVQDRGGGGYTF. For the CDR3, the DNA is TGCAGCGTTCAGGACAGGGGAGGTGGTGGCTACACCTTC. Variable domain in full (rest from reference TRBV29-1 and TRBJ1-2): SAVISQKPSRDICQRGTSLTIQCQVDSQVTMMFWYRQQPGQSLTLIATANQGSEATYESGFVIDKFPISRPNLTFSTLTVSNMSPEDSSIYLCSVQDRGGGGYTFGSGTRLTVV.

The rearrangement links TRBV3-1 (or the pseudogene TRBV3-2) to TRBJ1-4; 8 positions match TRBD1. Germline V gives CDR1 LGHDT, CDR2 YNNKEL (reference sequence). This CDR3 region has 14 residues. V dropped 6 bases and J dropped 10; count of bases not matched to a gene: 10. The CDR3 sequence is CASRGTGGFVKLFF. The CDR3 DNA follows: TGTGCCAGCAGGGGGACAGGTGGTTTTGTAAAACTGTTTTTT.

V gene TRBV6-6 combines with J gene TRBJ1-4; a possible D gene is TRBD1 (5 bases). This CDR3 is 18 amino acids long. From germline, CDR1 is MNHNY and CDR2 SVGAGI (reference sequence). V was clipped by 5 bases and J by 5 bases, with 24 bases between them. The CDR3 DNA follows: TGTGCCAGCAGTCCCCACAGGTCTAATAGGATACGAAATGAAAAACTGTTTTTT. Translating gives CASSPHRSNRIRNEKLFF.